These 27 T cell receptor beta chains were all obtained from the same sample, sequenced in a study of T cell repertoires in cytomegalovirus infection. TCRdb itself ran the reads through MiXCR, one entry per CDR3 protein. The sample includes 370,000 or so distinct CDR3 sequences, roughly 34% seen only once; the top ten take about 13%. Their recognized antigens are unknown. This specimen was cultured PBMCs, taken from culture after CMV antigen stimulation. Every receptor here comes from a human donor in good health (CMV status not recorded). Some clones in this sample may be carry-over from other donors' samples.

The chain has TRBV18 and TRBJ1-2; a weak D match, TRBD1 (6 bases). The CDR3 loop spans 14 amino acids. The germline gives CDR1 KGHSH, CDR2 LQKENI. Trimming stripped 3 bases from V and 8 bases from J, with 16 bases between. For the CDR3, the DNA is TGTGCCAGCTCACCTAACACAGGGTACGGCGGCTACACCTTC. It translates to CASSPNTGYGGYTF.

In this sample, this clonotype turned up once. V gene TRBV6-2 or TRBV6-3 combines with J gene TRBJ2-1; 12 bases align to TRBD2. Trimming at V came to 7 bases and at J to 2 bases, leaving 6 bases not matched to a gene. There are 16 residues in the CDR3. Looked up from germline, CDR1 is MNHEY and CDR2 is SVGEGT. CDR3 sequence: CASNLAGGPPYNEQFF. The CDR3 DNA sequence: TGTGCCAGCAACCTAGCGGGAGGGCCTCCCTACAATGAGCAGTTCTTC.

The chain couples TRBV5-6 to TRBJ1-1; no definite D call. The germline CDR1 and CDR2 sequences are SGHDT and YYEEEE. Deletions cut 0 bases from V and 5 bases from J, with 8 bases between. This CDR3 region has 13 residues. The CDR3 sequence: CASSLERDTEAFF. CDR3 bases: TGTGCCAGCAGCTTGGAACGGGATACTGAAGCTTTCTTT.

J is TRBJ1-2 and V is TRBV29-1; D unclear. Germline V gives CDR1 SQVTM, CDR2 ANQGSEA. V dropped 2 bases and J dropped 4 bases, with 11 bases sitting between them. This CDR3 has 13 amino acids. The CDR3 sequence: CSVEPDGVYGYTF. DNA for the CDR3: TGCAGCGTTGAACCCGACGGGGTCTATGGCTACACCTTC.

CDR3 DNA sequence: TGTGCCAGCGGGGACCCGGGACAGGGGAATGAGCAGTTCTTC. Protein product: CASGDPGQGNEQFF. V gene TRBV7-9 combines with J gene TRBJ2-1; 10 bases agree with TRBD1. CDR1 is SEHNR and CDR2 is FQNEAQ in the germline V gene (reference sequence). The J segment lost 7 bases and the V segment lost 8 bases, leaving 8 bases of the junction unmatched. The CDR3 consists of 14 residues.

The chain couples TRBV7-9 to TRBJ2-6; a possible D gene is TRBD2 (5 bases). The CDR3 runs 16 residues. V shed 5 bases and J shed 0 bases, with 11 bases lying between them. Germline V gives CDR1 SEHNR, CDR2 FQNEAQ (reference sequence). CDR3 coding DNA: TGTGCCAGCAGCCCAATGGGAGTCTCTGGGGCCAACGTCCTGACTTTC. It translates to CASSPMGVSGANVLTF.

The chain has TRBV5-6 and TRBJ2-1; no definite D call. The CDR3 consists of 13 residues. The germline CDR1 and CDR2 sequences are SGHDT and YYEEEE. The V gene lost 4 bases and the J gene lost 9 bases, with 14 bases spanning the gap. DNA of the CDR3: TGTGCCAGCAGCCGCCCCGCCTCTCCTGAGCAGTTCTTC. Amino acid sequence: CASSRPASPEQFF.

This clonotype was seen a few times. The gene calls are TRBV19 and TRBJ2-7; no clear D gene. The CDR3 spans 13 residues. Germline CDR1 reads LNHDA; CDR2 reads SQIVND (reference sequence). V lost 6 bases and J 1 base, leaving 10 bases between the germline ends. The DNA of the CDR3 is TGTGCCAGTAGGACACTGGATTCCTACGAGCAGTACTTC. It specifies CASRTLDSYEQYF.

This clonotype was found a few times. The chain joins TRBV23-1 to TRBJ2-1; D is uncertain. TRBV23-1 is noted as an ORF with a role that remains uncertain. The V gene lost 5 bases and the J gene lost 0 bases, with 8 bases spanning the gap. The CDR3 sequence is 14 residues long. The CDR3 is CASSSRSSYNEQFF. CDR3 nucleotide sequence: TGCGCCAGCAGTTCTCGGAGCTCCTACAATGAGCAGTTCTTC.

The chain employs TRBV19 and TRBJ1-5; the match to TRBD1 covers 9 bases. This CDR3 is built from 17 residues. CDR1 is LNHDA and CDR2 is SQIVND in the germline V gene (reference sequence). The V and J ends lost 9 bases and 0 bases, in that order; junction bases with no gene match: 12. The CDR3 is CASRDRVRLNSNQPQHF. CDR3 DNA sequence: TGTGCCAGCCGGGACAGGGTACGTCTTAATAGCAATCAGCCCCAGCATTTT.

The rearrangement uses TRBV7-9 and TRBJ1-3, with no clear D. Trimming removed 3 bases at V and 0 bases at J, with 6 bases between. This CDR3 contains 14 residues. The germline CDR1 and CDR2 sequences are SEHNR and FQNEAQ (reference sequence). The CDR3 loop is CASSLTNSGNTIYF. CDR3 DNA sequence: TGTGCCAGCAGCTTGACCAACTCTGGAAACACCATATATTTT.

The chain combines TRBV4-1 with TRBJ2-2; D is unresolved. Germline values: CDR1 MGHRA, CDR2 YSYEKL. With 6 bases removed from V and 7 bases from J, the gap between germline ends came to 6 bases. The CDR3 spans 11 residues. For the CDR3, the DNA is TGCGCCAGCAGGTTGGGCGGGGAGCTGTTTTTT. Its translation is CASRLGGELFF.

This clonotype has just a few counts. The chain joins TRBV5-1 to TRBJ2-1, with no clear D. V was pared by 0 bases and J by 0 bases, with 13 bases between. The germline gives CDR1 SGHRS, CDR2 YFSETQ. The length of the CDR3 is 17 residues. The CDR3 nucleotides read TGCGCCAGCAGCTTGGCCGGACGGATAAGCTCCTACAATGAGCAGTTCTTC. Translated, it gives CASSLAGRISSYNEQFF.

This clonotype has only a few counts. The V gene is TRBV7-8, the J gene TRBJ2-2; no firm D call. This CDR3 has 16 amino acids. Germline-derived CDR1 and CDR2 are SGHVS and FQNEAQ. Trimming cost V 0 bases and J 0 bases, with 8 bases left between them. CDR3 loop: CASSLAGQTNTGELFF. The CDR3 coding sequence is TGTGCCAGCAGCTTAGCCGGCCAGACGAACACCGGGGAGCTGTTTTTT.

The J gene is TRBJ2-1, the V gene TRBV24-1; 8 bases are a match to TRBD2. The J segment lost 9 bases and the V segment lost 4 bases, leaving 13 bases of the junction unmatched. The CDR3 is 16 amino acids. Germline CDR1 reads KGHDR; CDR2 reads SFDVKD. CDR3 DNA: TGTGCCACCAGTGACCCGGGACTAGAAAGTCTCAGTGAGCAGTTCTTC. Translation: CATSDPGLESLSEQFF.

The chain employs TRBV6-5 and TRBJ2-1; D gene unclear. The germline CDR1 and CDR2 sequences are MNHEY and SVGAGI. V lost 1 base to trimming and J lost 2 bases, with 9 bases between them. The CDR3 sequence is 15 residues long. In DNA, the CDR3 is TGTGCCAGCAGTTACTTGTCAGGTCCCTACAATGAGCAGTTCTTC. Translation gives CASSYLSGPYNEQFF.

Only a few counts were recorded for this clonotype. The genes are TRBV27 and TRBJ2-7; tentative D call: TRBD1 (5 bases). Germline CDR1 reads MNHEY; CDR2 reads SMNVEV (reference sequence). The CDR3 runs 15 residues. V was shortened by 4 bases and J by 2 bases, with 15 bases between the two germline ends. In DNA form, the CDR3 reads TGTGCCAGCAGTTCACGGACACTGGCTACCTACGAGCAGTACTTC. It yields the protein CASSSRTLATYEQYF.

The rearrangement uses TRBV4-1 and TRBJ1-5, with D unresolved. Germline assignment: CDR1 MGHRA and CDR2 YSYEKL. Trimming stripped 1 base from V and 3 bases from J, with 7 bases between. CDR3 length: 14 residues. The CDR3 reads CASSQVFTNQPQHF. The CDR3 bases are TGCGCCAGCAGCCAAGTTTTCACCAATCAGCCCCAGCATTTT.

The chain couples TRBV20-1 to TRBJ2-7, with D hard to call. The CDR3 totals 11 residues. Trimming pared 2 bases from V and 5 bases from J, leaving 7 bases between. Germline CDR1 DFQATT, CDR2 SNEGSKA (reference sequence). CDR3 bases: TGCAGTGCTAGACTGGGCCACGAGCAGTACGTC. As protein: CSARLGHEQYV.

This clonotype was detected only a few times. The chain is built from TRBV7-6 and TRBJ2-6; D is tentatively TRBD1 or TRBD2 (5 bases each). Per germline, CDR1 SGHVS and CDR2 FNYEAQ. CDR3 length: 17 residues. Trimming shortened V by 1 base and J by 0 bases, and 10 bases separated the two germline ends. DNA for the CDR3: TGTGCCAGCAGCTTAGGGGACGCCCGCTCTGGGGCCAACGTCCTGACTTTC. Translating gives CASSLGDARSGANVLTF.

The V gene is TRBV4-1, the J gene TRBJ2-7, with no clear D. The V and J ends lost 6 bases and 0 bases respectively, with 9 bases between them. CDR1 is MGHRA and CDR2 is YSYEKL in the germline V gene. The length of the CDR3 is 13 residues. CDR3 bases: TGCGCCAGCAGTGCTACGGTCTCCTACGAGCAGTACGTC. Its translation: CASSATVSYEQYV.

The chain carries TRBV7-6 and TRBJ2-2; the match to TRBD2 covers 12 bases. The CDR3 length is 17 residues. Germline V gene data show CDR1 as SGHVS and CDR2 as FNYEAQ. Trimming took 3 bases from V and 5 from J; bases not matched to a gene: 7. This CDR3 reads CASSFGLAGRNTGELFF. In nucleotides, the CDR3 is TGTGCCAGCAGCTTTGGACTAGCGGGACGAAATACCGGGGAGCTGTTTTTT.

V usage is TRBV19 and J usage is TRBJ2-1; tentative D call: TRBD2 (6 bases). The CDR3 has 14 amino acids. CDR1 and CDR2 (germline): LNHDA, SQIVND (reference sequence). Deletions cut 5 bases from V and 4 bases from J, with 12 bases between. CDR3 sequence (DNA): TGTGCCAGTAGTGGGCTAGCGCTTTACAATGAGCAGTTCTTC. Its protein product is CASSGLALYNEQFF. Combining the CDR3 with reference TRBV19 and TRBJ2-1 gives the whole variable domain DGGITQSPKYLFRKEGQNVTLSCEQNLNHDAMYWYRQDPGQGLRLIYYSQIVNDFQKGDIAEGYSVSREKKESFPLTVTSAQKNPTAFYLCASSGLALYNEQFFGPGTRLTVL.

The rearrangement joins TRBV27 to TRBJ2-3; D gene uncertain. Germline V gene data show CDR1 as MNHEY and CDR2 as SMNVEV (reference sequence). Deletions cut 4 bases from V and 4 bases from J, with 9 bases between. The CDR3 is 13 amino acids. CDR3 bases: TGTGCCAGCAGTTCCTCCGGGTCAGATACGCAGTATTTT. As protein: CASSSSGSDTQYF.

The chain employs TRBV7-2 and TRBJ1-6; 9 bases fit TRBD1. In germline, CDR1 is SGHTA, CDR2 FQGNSA. The CDR3 length is 15 residues. V lost 2 bases, J lost 9 bases, and 5 bases stayed unmatched. This chain's CDR3 is CASSLTGGARSPLHF. The DNA of the CDR3 is TGTGCCAGCAGCTTAACAGGGGGCGCCCGTTCACCCCTCCACTTT.

The V gene is TRBV4-1, the J gene TRBJ2-7; a weak D match, TRBD1 (6 bases). V was pared by 0 bases and J by 2 bases, with 11 bases between. Germline CDR1 and CDR2: MGHRA and YSYEKL. CDR3 length equals 15 residues. The CDR3 DNA is TGCGCCAGCAGCCAAGAGAACAGGGCCACCTACGAGCAGTACGTC. Translation: CASSQENRATYEQYV.

The rearrangement uses TRBV20-1 and TRBJ1-1, with D uncertain. The V end was cut by 0 bases, the J end by 1 base, with 9 bases between. The length of the CDR3 is 14 residues. In germline, CDR1 is DFQATT, CDR2 SNEGSKA (reference sequence). DNA of the CDR3: TGCAGTGCTAGAGATCGTCGGAAGAACACTGAAGCTTTCTTT. This translates into CSARDRRKNTEAFF.